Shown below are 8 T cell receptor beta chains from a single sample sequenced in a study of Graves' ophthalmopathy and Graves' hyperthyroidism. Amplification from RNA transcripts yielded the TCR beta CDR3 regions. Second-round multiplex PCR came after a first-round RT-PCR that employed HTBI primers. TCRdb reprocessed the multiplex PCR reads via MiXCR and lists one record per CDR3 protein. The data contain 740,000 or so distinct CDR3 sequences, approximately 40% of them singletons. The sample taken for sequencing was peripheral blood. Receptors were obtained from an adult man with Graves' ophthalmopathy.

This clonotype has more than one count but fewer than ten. Here the CDR3 DNA reads TGCAGTGCTAAGACAGAACCCTACGAGCAGTACTTC. Amino acids: CSAKTEPYEQYF. The chain has TRBV20-1 and TRBJ2-7; D may be TRBD1 (5 bases). Germline loops: CDR1 DFQATT, CDR2 SNEGSKA (reference sequence). The V gene lost 4 bases and the J gene lost 2 bases, with 9 bases spanning the gap. The CDR3 extends over 12 amino acids.

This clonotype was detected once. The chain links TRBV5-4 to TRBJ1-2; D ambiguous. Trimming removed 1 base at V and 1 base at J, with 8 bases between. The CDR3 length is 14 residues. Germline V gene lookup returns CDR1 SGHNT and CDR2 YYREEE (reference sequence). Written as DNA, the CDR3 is TGTGCCAGCAGCTTGATCTCAGTTAACTATGGCTACACCTTC. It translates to CASSLISVNYGYTF.

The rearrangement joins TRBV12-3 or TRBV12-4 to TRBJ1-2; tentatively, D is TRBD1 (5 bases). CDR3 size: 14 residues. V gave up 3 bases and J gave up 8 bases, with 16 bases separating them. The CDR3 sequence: CASSFLSRADGYTF. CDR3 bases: TGTGCCAGCAGTTTTTTATCCAGGGCTGACGGCTACACCTTC.

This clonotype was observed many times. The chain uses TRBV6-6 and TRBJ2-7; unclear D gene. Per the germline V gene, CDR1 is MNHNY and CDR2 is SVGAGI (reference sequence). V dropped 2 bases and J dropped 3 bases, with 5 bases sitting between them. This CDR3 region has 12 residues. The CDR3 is CASSYGNYEQYF. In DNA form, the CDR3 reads TGTGCCAGCAGTTACGGTAACTACGAGCAGTACTTC.

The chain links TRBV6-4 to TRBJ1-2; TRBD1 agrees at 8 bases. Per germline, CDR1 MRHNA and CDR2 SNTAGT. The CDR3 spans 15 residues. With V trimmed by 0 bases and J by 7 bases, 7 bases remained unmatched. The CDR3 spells CASSDSDRASGGYTF. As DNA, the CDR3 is TGTGCCAGCAGTGACTCGGACAGGGCGTCTGGTGGCTACACCTTC.

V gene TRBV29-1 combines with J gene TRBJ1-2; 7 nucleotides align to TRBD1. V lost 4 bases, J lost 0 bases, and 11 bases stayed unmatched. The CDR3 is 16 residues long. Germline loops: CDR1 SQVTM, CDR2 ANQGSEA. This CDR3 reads CSVGGPSRGTNYGYTF. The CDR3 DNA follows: TGCAGCGTTGGTGGCCCTAGCAGGGGGACTAACTATGGCTACACCTTC.

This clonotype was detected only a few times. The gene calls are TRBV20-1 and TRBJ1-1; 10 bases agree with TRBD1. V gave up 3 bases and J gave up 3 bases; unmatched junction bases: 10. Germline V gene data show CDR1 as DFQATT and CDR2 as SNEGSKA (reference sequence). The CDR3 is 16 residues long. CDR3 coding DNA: TGCAGTGCTAGGGGGGGACAGGGGAATAGGGACACTGAAGCTTTCTTT. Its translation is CSARGGQGNRDTEAFF.

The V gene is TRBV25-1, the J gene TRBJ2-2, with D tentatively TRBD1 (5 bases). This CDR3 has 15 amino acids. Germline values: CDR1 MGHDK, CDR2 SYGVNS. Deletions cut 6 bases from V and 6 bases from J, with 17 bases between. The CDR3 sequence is CASSPSQGIAGELFF. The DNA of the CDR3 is TGTGCCAGCAGCCCATCCCAGGGCATCGCCGGGGAGCTGTTTTTT.